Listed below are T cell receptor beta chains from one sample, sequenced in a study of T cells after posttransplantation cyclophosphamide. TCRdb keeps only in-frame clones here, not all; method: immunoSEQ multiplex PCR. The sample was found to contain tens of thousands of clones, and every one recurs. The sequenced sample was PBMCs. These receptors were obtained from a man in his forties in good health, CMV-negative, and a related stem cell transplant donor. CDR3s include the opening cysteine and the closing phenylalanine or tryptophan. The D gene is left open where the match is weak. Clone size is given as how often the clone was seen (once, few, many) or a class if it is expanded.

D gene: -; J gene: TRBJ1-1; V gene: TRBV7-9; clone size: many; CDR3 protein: CASSLQRDTEAFF; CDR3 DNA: TGTGCCAGCAGCTTACAGAGGGACACTGAAGCTTTCTTT
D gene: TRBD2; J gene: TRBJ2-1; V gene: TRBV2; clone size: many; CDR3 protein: CASAGTSETSEQFF; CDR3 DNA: TGTGCCAGCGCCGGGACTAGCGAGACCTCAGAGCAGTTCTTC
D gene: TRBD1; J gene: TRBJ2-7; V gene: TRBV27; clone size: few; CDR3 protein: CASSPTTGVLRYEQYF; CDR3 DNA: TGTGCCAGCAGTCCCACGACAGGGGTATTACGTTACGAGCAGTACTTC
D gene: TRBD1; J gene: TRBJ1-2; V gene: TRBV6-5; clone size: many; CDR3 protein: CAGSDRGYGYTF; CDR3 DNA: TGTGCCGGCAGCGACAGGGGCTATGGCTACACCTTC
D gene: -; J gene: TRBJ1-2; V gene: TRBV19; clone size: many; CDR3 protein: CASSIVGDKDGYTF; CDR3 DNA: TGTGCCAGTAGTATAGTGGGCGATAAAGATGGCTACACCTTC
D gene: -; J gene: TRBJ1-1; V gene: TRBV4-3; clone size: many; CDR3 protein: CASSQVSEGTEAFF; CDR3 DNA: TGCGCCAGCAGCCAAGTCTCAGAGGGAACTGAAGCTTTCTTT
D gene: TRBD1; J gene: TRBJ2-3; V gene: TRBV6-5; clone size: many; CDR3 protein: CASRRGGQGRDTQYF; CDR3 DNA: TGTGCCAGCAGAAGGGGGGGACAGGGGAGGGATACGCAGTATTTT
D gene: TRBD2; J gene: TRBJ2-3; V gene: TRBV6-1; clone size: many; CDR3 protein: CASTTSGNTDTQYF; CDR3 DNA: TGTGCCAGCACCACTAGCGGCAACACAGATACGCAGTATTTT
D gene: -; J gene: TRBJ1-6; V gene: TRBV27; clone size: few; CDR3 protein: CASTLGGSSPLHF; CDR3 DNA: TGTGCCAGCACCCTCGGGGGAAGTTCACCCCTCCACTTT
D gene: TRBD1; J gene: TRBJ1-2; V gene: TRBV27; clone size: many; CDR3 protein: CASSETSGTGVGGYTF; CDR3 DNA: TGTGCCAGCAGTGAAACTTCCGGGACAGGAGTAGGAGGCTACACCTTC
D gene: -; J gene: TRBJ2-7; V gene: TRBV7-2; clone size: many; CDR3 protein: CASSLIPDWRAYEQYF; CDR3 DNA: TGTGCCAGCAGCCTTATTCCCGACTGGAGGGCCTACGAGCAGTACTTC
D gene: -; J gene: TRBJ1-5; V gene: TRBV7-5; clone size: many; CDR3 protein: CARSLDTGGVRGNQPQHF; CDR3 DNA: TGTGCCAGAAGCTTAGACACAGGGGGCGTGAGAGGCAATCAGCCCCAGCATTTT
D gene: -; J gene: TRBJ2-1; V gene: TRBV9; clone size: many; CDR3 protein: CASSVGEYNEQFF; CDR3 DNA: TGTGCCAGCAGCGTAGGGGAGTACAATGAGCAGTTCTTC
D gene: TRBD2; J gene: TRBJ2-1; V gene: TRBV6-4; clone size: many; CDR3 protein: CASSDSASGGYNEQFF; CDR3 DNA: TGTGCCAGCAGTGACTCAGCTAGCGGGGGATACAATGAGCAGTTCTTC
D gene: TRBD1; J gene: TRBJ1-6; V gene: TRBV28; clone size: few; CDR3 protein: CASRGDRETSPLHF; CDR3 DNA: TGTGCCAGCAGAGGTGACAGGGAGACTTCACCCCTCCACTTT
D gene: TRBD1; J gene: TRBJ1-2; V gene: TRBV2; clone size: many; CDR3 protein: CASTFTGVVDGYTF; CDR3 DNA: TGTGCCAGCACCTTTACAGGGGTAGTGGATGGCTACACCTTC